A selection of T cell receptor beta chains follows, all from one sample in a study of cytomegalovirus exposure and HLA in healthy donors. Profiling relied on immunoSEQ multiplex PCR, and the TCRdb table lists in-frame clones only, not all of them. The sample holds around 150,000 clones, roughly 85% seen once. Sequenced sample: PBMCs. The receptors were gathered from a man aged 40-49 years in good health and CMV-seronegative. Each CDR3 is given with its conserved first and last residue. The D gene is left open where the match is weak. Some rows have no size entry. The others give once, few or many, or a class for an expanded clone.

TRBJ1-4 | . | TRBV5-1 | . | CAILPPFGGLEEKLFF | TGCGCCATTCTCCCGCCCTTCGGGGGATTAGAAGAAAAACTGTTTTTT
TRBJ2-7 | TRBD2 | TRBV4-3 | . | CASSQTSGSYEQYF | TGCGCCAGCAGCCAGACTAGCGGAAGCTACGAGCAGTACTTC
TRBJ2-1 | . | TRBV2 | few | CASIGEVEQFF | TGTGCCAGCATAGGGGAGGTGGAGCAGTTCTTC
TRBJ1-2 | . | TRBV29-1 | few | CSVEEGPGYGYTF | TGCAGCGTTGAGGAGGGTCCTGGCTATGGCTACACCTTC
TRBJ2-5 | TRBD2 | TRBV6-6 | . | CASSGLAGSSQTQYF | TGTGCCAGCAGCGGACTAGCGGGAAGTTCCCAGACCCAGTACTTC
TRBJ2-5 | . | TRBV4-3 | . | CASSLRVEETQYF | TGCGCCAGCAGCTTGCGGGTTGAAGAGACCCAGTACTTC
TRBJ1-5 | TRBD1 | TRBV19 | . | CASGDRGLMAPQHF | TGTGCCAGTGGGGACAGGGGCCTCATGGCGCCCCAGCATTTT
TRBJ2-1 | TRBD2 | TRBV7-8 | . | CASSTPGTRSVNEQFF | TGTGCCAGCAGCACGCCCGGGACTAGGTCCGTCAATGAGCAGTTCTTC
TRBJ1-5 | . | TRBV7-8 | . | CASSLLSTSNQPQHF | TGTGCCAGCAGCTTACTATCGACAAGCAATCAGCCCCAGCATTTT
TRBJ2-1 | . | TRBV6-5 | . | CASSEGYEQFF | TGTGCCAGCAGCGAGGGTTATGAGCAGTTCTTC
TRBJ2-7 | TRBD1 | TRBV18 | . | CASSPGTGNSYEQYF | TGTGCCAGCTCACCAGGGACAGGGAACTCCTACGAGCAGTACTTC
TRBJ1-5 | . | TRBV5-6 | . | CASSLGPGVQPQHF | TGTGCCAGCAGCTTAGGTCCGGGTGTTCAGCCCCAGCATTTT
TRBJ2-7 | . | TRBV7-2 | once | CASSLIGGYEQYF | TGTGCCAGCAGCTTAATTGGCGGGTACGAGCAGTACTTC
TRBJ2-2 | . | TRBV5-1 | . | CASSLANTGELFF | TGCGCCAGCAGCTTGGCTAACACCGGGGAGCTGTTTTTT
TRBJ2-5 | TRBD1 | TRBV19 | . | CASSMTPQGLLAETQYF | TGTGCCAGTAGTATGACACCACAGGGGCTGTTGGCTGAGACCCAGTACTTC
TRBJ2-7 | . | TRBV28 | . | CASSFRLVGAGEQYF | TGTGCCAGCAGTTTTAGGCTTGTGGGAGCGGGCGAGCAGTACTTC
TRBJ1-3 | . | TRBV19 | . | CASSMGRIPTIYF | TGTGCCAGTAGTATGGGCCGAATACCCACCATATATTTT
TRBJ2-7 | . | TRBV19 | . | CASSTTADSEQYF | TGTGCCAGTAGTACGACTGCGGATTCCGAGCAGTACTTC
TRBJ2-1 | TRBD2 | TRBV5-1 | . | CASSWSGSRNEQFF | TGCGCCAGCAGCTGGAGCGGGAGCAGGAATGAGCAGTTCTTC
TRBJ2-1 | TRBD1 | TRBV6-1 | . | CASSEALGGGEQFF | TGTGCCAGCAGTGAAGCGCTAGGGGGCGGTGAGCAGTTCTTC
TRBJ2-5 | TRBD2 | TRBV27 | . | CASSLAGEGETQYF | TGTGCCAGCAGCCTAGCGGGAGAGGGAGAGACCCAGTACTTC
TRBJ1-3 | . | TRBV7-8 | . | CASSLVSGGGNTIYF | TGTGCCAGCAGCTTAGTTTCGGGGGGAGGAAACACCATATATTTT
TRBJ2-3 | . | TRBV5-4 | once | CASSLASGFTDTQYF | TGTGCCAGCAGCTTGGCCAGCGGGTTCACAGATACGCAGTATTTT
TRBJ2-3 | TRBD1 | TRBV19 | . | CASSIDRTGVFGTQYF | TGTGCCAGTAGTATAGACCGGACAGGTGTTTTTGGTACGCAGTATTTT
TRBJ2-2 | TRBD1 | TRBV5-1 | . | CASSFTGQGGSGELFF | TGCGCCAGCAGTTTCACGGGACAGGGGGGCTCCGGGGAGCTGTTTTTT